A selection of T cell receptor beta chains follows, all from one sample in a study of T cells in localized non-small cell lung cancer. TCRdb's copy holds only in-frame clones and misses some; the assay was immunoSEQ multiplex PCR. The sample lists around 1,400 clones, roughly 29% occurring once. This specimen consisted of normal lung tissue next to the tumor, obtained before any cancer treatment. The origin of the receptors is a female donor older than 55 with stage I lung adenocarcinoma. CDR3s include the opening cysteine and the closing phenylalanine or tryptophan. D genes are given only for firm matches. Only part of the rows carry a size: once, few, many, or a class if the clone is expanded.

d_call: TRBD1; clone_size: few; v_call: TRBV19; j_call: TRBJ2-5; cdr3_nt: TGTGCCAGTAGTGGACGGGACAGGGGTTCGGAGACCCAGTACTTC; cdr3_aa: CASSGRDRGSETQYF
d_call: .; clone_size: medium-sized; v_call: TRBV6-1; j_call: TRBJ2-3; cdr3_nt: TGTGCCAGCAGTGAAGATGGTCAGGGTAACACAGATACGCAGTATTTT; cdr3_aa: CASSEDGQGNTDTQYF
d_call: TRBD2; clone_size: few; v_call: TRBV11-3; j_call: TRBJ2-1; cdr3_nt: TGTGCCAGCAGCTTCCTGAGCGGGGGGTACAATGAGCAGTTCTTC; cdr3_aa: CASSFLSGGYNEQFF
d_call: TRBD2; clone_size: .; v_call: TRBV19; j_call: TRBJ2-3; cdr3_nt: TGTGCCAGTAGCCAACCGACTAGCGGTCTCCCAGATACGCAGTATTTT; cdr3_aa: CASSQPTSGLPDTQYF
d_call: .; clone_size: .; v_call: TRBV28; j_call: TRBJ1-3; cdr3_nt: TGTGCCACCTCGACCCGTAGACCGAGTGAGGGAAACACCATATATTTT; cdr3_aa: CATSTRRPSEGNTIYF
d_call: .; clone_size: .; v_call: TRBV11-3; j_call: TRBJ2-5; cdr3_nt: TGTGCCAGCAGGAAACCCAACCAGGGGGAGACCCAGTACTTC; cdr3_aa: CASRKPNQGETQYF
d_call: TRBD1; clone_size: medium-sized; v_call: TRBV11-3; j_call: TRBJ2-4; cdr3_nt: TGTGCCAGCAGCGTAACGACAGGGGAAAGGTACATTCAGTACTTC; cdr3_aa: CASSVTTGERYIQYF
d_call: .; clone_size: few; v_call: TRBV6-8; j_call: TRBJ2-2; cdr3_nt: TGTGCCAGCAGTTACTCGGGGGCGCGGGAGCTGTTTTTT; cdr3_aa: CASSYSGARELFF
d_call: TRBD2; clone_size: few; v_call: TRBV11-3; j_call: TRBJ2-3; cdr3_nt: TGTGCCAGCAGCCCCTTTACGCGGGGGGACGATACGCAGTATTTT; cdr3_aa: CASSPFTRGDDTQYF
d_call: .; clone_size: few; v_call: TRBV19; j_call: TRBJ1-5; cdr3_nt: TGTGCCAGTAGTATGAACCAGGGCCAAGGCAATCAGCTCCAGCATTTT; cdr3_aa: CASSMNQGQGNQLQHF
d_call: TRBD1; clone_size: .; v_call: TRBV6-8; j_call: TRBJ1-6; cdr3_nt: TGTGCCAGCAGTTCCGGGACAGGCTATTCACCCCTCCACTTT; cdr3_aa: CASSSGTGYSPLHF
d_call: TRBD1; clone_size: few; v_call: TRBV11-3; j_call: TRBJ2-7; cdr3_nt: TGTGCCAGCAGCACGTCTGACAGGGTGTACGAGCAGTACTTC; cdr3_aa: CASSTSDRVYEQYF
d_call: TRBD1; clone_size: .; v_call: TRBV14; j_call: TRBJ1-6; cdr3_nt: TGTGCCAGCGGAGGACAGGGTGATTCACCCCTCCACTTT; cdr3_aa: CASGGQGDSPLHF
d_call: .; clone_size: few; v_call: TRBV11-3; j_call: TRBJ2-2; cdr3_nt: TGTGCCAGCAGCTTAACGGTAGGATGGAACACCGGGGAGCTGTTTTTT; cdr3_aa: CASSLTVGWNTGELFF
d_call: .; clone_size: medium-sized; v_call: TRBV11-3; j_call: TRBJ2-3; cdr3_nt: TGTGCTAGCAGCTTAGGGCGGGCGGAAACAGATACGCAGTATTTT; cdr3_aa: CASSLGRAETDTQYF
d_call: .; clone_size: few; v_call: TRBV4-1; j_call: TRBJ2-5; cdr3_nt: TGCGCCAGCAGCCAAGATCCCTCCCGACAGGCGGATGAGACCCAGTACTTC; cdr3_aa: CASSQDPSRQADETQYF
d_call: .; clone_size: few; v_call: TRBV9; j_call: TRBJ1-6; cdr3_nt: TGTGCCAGCAGCGCTCATGGGGGAAGTAATTCACCCCTCCACTTT; cdr3_aa: CASSAHGGSNSPLHF
d_call: .; clone_size: .; v_call: TRBV15; j_call: TRBJ1-2; cdr3_nt: TGTGCCACCAGCAGAGATCCCAAAGGCAGTGGCTACACCTTC; cdr3_aa: CATSRDPKGSGYTF
d_call: .; clone_size: .; v_call: TRBV19; j_call: TRBJ2-5; cdr3_nt: TGTGCCAGTAGTACAGGAAGGCGGGAAGGAGAGACCCAGTACTTC; cdr3_aa: CASSTGRREGETQYF
d_call: .; clone_size: few; v_call: TRBV9; j_call: TRBJ2-5; cdr3_nt: TGTGCCAGCAGCGCCTCCCGGGCGGAGACCCAGTACTTC; cdr3_aa: CASSASRAETQYF
d_call: .; clone_size: once; v_call: TRBV18; j_call: TRBJ2-2; cdr3_nt: TGTGCCAGCTCACCACCGTACCGGTTGAACACCGGGGAGCTGTTTTTT; cdr3_aa: CASSPPYRLNTGELFF
d_call: TRBD1; clone_size: large; v_call: TRBV6-8; j_call: TRBJ1-3; cdr3_nt: TGTGCCAGCAGTTACTATACAGGGGCCTCTGGAAACACCATATATTTT; cdr3_aa: CASSYYTGASGNTIYF
d_call: TRBD1; clone_size: hyperexpanded; v_call: TRBV6-8; j_call: TRBJ1-6; cdr3_nt: TGTGCCAGCAGCCGGGGACAGGGTGGATCACCCCTCCACTTT; cdr3_aa: CASSRGQGGSPLHF
d_call: .; clone_size: few; v_call: TRBV9; j_call: TRBJ1-5; cdr3_nt: TGTGCCAGCAGTAGTTATAGCAATCAGCCCCAGCATTTT; cdr3_aa: CASSSYSNQPQHF
d_call: .; clone_size: few; v_call: TRBV6-8; j_call: TRBJ2-7; cdr3_nt: TGTGCCAGCACACCTCCCGGGACAAAGGGCTACGAGCAGTACTTC; cdr3_aa: CASTPPGTKGYEQYF
d_call: .; clone_size: few; v_call: TRBV19; j_call: TRBJ2-3; cdr3_nt: TGTGCCAGTAGTACCTCTACCACAGGGCACACAGATACGCAGTATTTT; cdr3_aa: CASSTSTTGHTDTQYF
d_call: .; clone_size: .; v_call: TRBV28; j_call: TRBJ1-3; cdr3_nt: TGTGCCAGCAGCCGGGGGTATACTGGAAACACCATATATTTT; cdr3_aa: CASSRGYTGNTIYF
d_call: .; clone_size: once; v_call: TRBV6-8; j_call: TRBJ2-1; cdr3_nt: TGTGCCATCGGAACGGGGGGCCTCTCTTCATCTGAGCAGTTCTTC; cdr3_aa: CAIGTGGLSSSEQFF
d_call: TRBD2; clone_size: few; v_call: TRBV11-3; j_call: TRBJ2-5; cdr3_nt: TGTGCCAGCAGCGGGGAAGCGGGGGACGCCCAGACCCAGTACTTC; cdr3_aa: CASSGEAGDAQTQYF
d_call: TRBD1; clone_size: few; v_call: TRBV6-8; j_call: TRBJ1-1; cdr3_nt: TGTGCCAGCAGTCCGACAGGGTTGGGCACTGAAGCTTTCTTT; cdr3_aa: CASSPTGLGTEAFF
d_call: .; clone_size: few; v_call: TRBV9; j_call: TRBJ2-5; cdr3_nt: TGTGCCAGCAGCGCCCTAGGCACCCAAGAGACCCAGTACTTC; cdr3_aa: CASSALGTQETQYF
d_call: .; clone_size: .; v_call: TRBV30; j_call: TRBJ1-1; cdr3_nt: TGTGCCTGGAGTTTAGGATCTTTTTACGTCTCGGCCCCCCACGACGCTGAAGCTTTCTTT; cdr3_aa: CAWSLGSFYVSAPHDAEAFF
d_call: TRBD1; clone_size: medium-sized; v_call: TRBV11-3; j_call: TRBJ1-5; cdr3_nt: TGTGCCAGCAGCTTCGTGGGACAGGGTCAGCCCCAGCATTTT; cdr3_aa: CASSFVGQGQPQHF
d_call: .; clone_size: few; v_call: TRBV25-1; j_call: TRBJ2-7; cdr3_nt: TGTGCCAGCAGTGATTGGGGGTGGGAGCAGTACTTC; cdr3_aa: CASSDWGWEQYF
d_call: .; clone_size: .; v_call: TRBV19; j_call: TRBJ1-5; cdr3_nt: TGTGCCAGTAGACCCTCCGGTGGGCCCCAGCATTTT; cdr3_aa: CASRPSGGPQHF
d_call: .; clone_size: large; v_call: TRBV6-8; j_call: TRBJ1-2; cdr3_nt: TGTGCCAGCAGTGACTCGTCGAGCAGGGGTGGCTACACCTTC; cdr3_aa: CASSDSSSRGGYTF
d_call: TRBD2; clone_size: medium-sized; v_call: TRBV11-3; j_call: TRBJ2-5; cdr3_nt: TGTGCCAGCAGCCATGTAAATACGGGACTAGGGGGAGAGACCCAGTACTTC; cdr3_aa: CASSHVNTGLGGETQYF
d_call: TRBD2; clone_size: .; v_call: TRBV19; j_call: TRBJ2-2; cdr3_nt: TGTGCCAGTAGTGCGCGATTAGCGGGTAATGCCGGGGAGCTGTTTTTT; cdr3_aa: CASSARLAGNAGELFF
d_call: .; clone_size: large; v_call: TRBV11-3; j_call: TRBJ2-7; cdr3_nt: TGTGCCAGCAGCTGGCTGAAAGGTGGAGGGTACGAGCAGTACTTC; cdr3_aa: CASSWLKGGGYEQYF
d_call: TRBD2; clone_size: .; v_call: TRBV9; j_call: TRBJ2-1; cdr3_nt: TGTGCCAGCAGCCCTAGCGGGGTAGTCTCCTACAATGAGCAGTTCTTC; cdr3_aa: CASSPSGVVSYNEQFF
d_call: .; clone_size: medium-sized; v_call: TRBV6-1; j_call: TRBJ1-1; cdr3_nt: TGTGCCAGCAGTGAAGGGCCCCATAAGAACACTGAAGCTTTCTTT; cdr3_aa: CASSEGPHKNTEAFF
d_call: .; clone_size: once; v_call: TRBV18; j_call: TRBJ1-1; cdr3_nt: TGTGCCAGCTCACCAACCCAGGGTTTCACTGAAGCTTTCTTT; cdr3_aa: CASSPTQGFTEAFF
d_call: .; clone_size: few; v_call: TRBV6-8; j_call: TRBJ1-1; cdr3_nt: TGTGCCAGCAATGAGTGGAGAGCGAACACTGAAGCTTTCTTT; cdr3_aa: CASNEWRANTEAFF
d_call: .; clone_size: .; v_call: TRBV9; j_call: TRBJ2-3; cdr3_nt: TGTGCCAGCAGTAATGGTCCTAGTCCAGATACGCAGTATTTT; cdr3_aa: CASSNGPSPDTQYF
d_call: TRBD1; clone_size: .; v_call: TRBV10-2; j_call: TRBJ1-1; cdr3_nt: TGCGCCAGCAGTCTGGGCCCCTTATCCGGGACAGAGACCACTGAAGCTTTCTTT; cdr3_aa: CASSLGPLSGTETTEAFF